The 10 T cell receptor beta chains presented below share a single source sample, sequenced in a study of cytomegalovirus exposure and HLA in healthy donors. Assay: immunoSEQ multiplex PCR; the TCRdb copy retains only in-frame clones and omits some. This table has more than 250,000 clones, about 90% appearing once. Material: PBMCs. The receptors were gathered from a woman aged 25-40 years in good health and CMV-seronegative.

The chain carries TRBV7-7 and TRBJ2-5; D gene unclear. The CDR3 is 14 residues long. Germline V gene sequence: CDR1 SSHAT, CDR2 FNYEAQ (reference sequence). Trimming took 0 bases from V and 2 from J, leaving 7 bases between them. CDR3 sequence reads: CASSLAGRQETQYF. CDR3 DNA sequence: TGTGCCAGCAGCTTAGCCGGGCGACAAGAGACCCAGTACTTC.

The V and J genes are TRBV14 and TRBJ2-6; 7 bases are a match to TRBD1. The V gene end was trimmed by 4 bases and the J gene end by 5 bases; junction bases not matched to a gene: 14. CDR1 and CDR2 from the germline V gene are SGHDN and FVKESK. The CDR3 spans 18 residues. The CDR3 coding sequence is TGTGCCAGCAGCCCACCCCCGGGACAGAGGGCGAGGGCCAACGTCCTGACTTTC. Amino acid sequence: CASSPPPGQRARANVLTF.

This clone was found once. CDR3 nucleotides: TGCGCCAGCAGCCAAGACTCCCATGAGCAGTTCTTC. Its translation is CASSQDSHEQFF. This chain links TRBV4-1 with TRBJ2-1; D gene unclear. CDR1 and CDR2 (germline): MGHRA, YSYEKL. CDR3 length equals 12 residues. V was trimmed by 0 bases and J by 8 bases, leaving 5 bases between them.

The chain combines TRBV10-2 with TRBJ2-2, with 7 bases aligning to TRBD1. Per the germline V gene, CDR1 is WSHSY and CDR2 is SAAADI. V was pared by 6 bases and J by 0 bases, with 7 bases of the junction left unmatched. This CDR3 has 16 amino acids. CDR3 coding DNA: TGCGCCAGCAGGAAACCCGGGACAGCGAACACCGGGGAGCTGTTTTTT. Protein sequence: CASRKPGTANTGELFF.

Worth noting for this clone: Other DNA sequences in this sample translate to the same CDR3. CDR3 sequence: CASSWSTDTQYF. The CDR3 DNA is TGTGCCAGCAGCTGGAGCACAGATACGCAGTATTTT. The chain is built from TRBV5-6 and TRBJ2-3, with D unresolved. V lost 3 bases and J 0 bases, leaving 2 bases between the germline ends. This CDR3 has 12 residues. CDR1 is SGHDT, CDR2 YYEEEE, per germline.

CDR3: CASSMGGETQYF. DNA for the CDR3: TGTGCCAGCAGTATGGGGGGTGAGACCCAGTACTTC. The chain combines TRBV27 with TRBJ2-5; possibly TRBD2 for D (6 bases). Germline CDR1 MNHEY, CDR2 SMNVEV (reference sequence). The CDR3 runs 12 residues. V lost 5 bases to trimming and J lost 5 bases, with 9 bases between them.

V gene TRBV14 combines with J gene TRBJ2-5; 11 bases fit TRBD2. The CDR3 length is 15 residues. CDR1 is SGHDN and CDR2 is FVKESK in the germline V gene. Trimming removed 0 bases from V and 4 bases from J; junction bases left unmatched: 1. CDR3 DNA: TGTGCCAGCAGCCAAGATGGACTAGCGGGAGAGACCCAGTACTTC. The encoded protein is CASSQDGLAGETQYF.

The J gene is TRBJ2-1, the V gene TRBV7-3; TRBD2 agrees at 7 bases. The V segment lost 0 bases and the J segment 10 bases; nucleotides outside the gene matches: 9. The CDR3 loop spans 15 amino acids. CDR1 is SGHTA, CDR2 FQGTGA, per germline. The CDR3 region has the DNA TGTGCCAGCAGCTTAACAGGCGGGAGCTTAGGAGAGCAGTTCTTC. This codes for CASSLTGGSLGEQFF. Full variable domain (outside the CDR3, taken from reference TRBV7-3 and TRBJ2-1): GAGVSQTPSNKVTEKGKYVELRCDPISGHTALYWYRQSLGQGPEFLIYFQGTGAADDSGLPNDRFFAVRPEGSVSTLKIQRTERGDSAVYLCASSLTGGSLGEQFFGPGTRLTVL.

This clone was counted between two and nine times. An end of the junction does not agree with germline; a read error may underlie this. The gene calls are TRBV28 and TRBJ1-5; TRBD1 is a possible D gene (5 bases). Looked up from germline, CDR1 is MDHEN and CDR2 is SYDVKM. The length of the CDR3 is 12 residues. CDR3 nucleotide sequence: TGTGCCAGCACCCCTTCGGCGCAGGGTCTTTATTTT. Protein product: CASTPSAQGLYF.

This chain joins TRBV6-5 and TRBJ2-3; possible D gene TRBD1, 5 bases. The CDR3 has 13 residues. Trimming cost V 5 bases and J 2 bases, with 8 bases left between them. In germline, CDR1 is MNHEY, CDR2 SVGAGI. CDR3 coding DNA: TGTGCCAGCAGTCGACAGAACACAGATACGCAGTATTTT. It yields the protein CASSRQNTDTQYF.